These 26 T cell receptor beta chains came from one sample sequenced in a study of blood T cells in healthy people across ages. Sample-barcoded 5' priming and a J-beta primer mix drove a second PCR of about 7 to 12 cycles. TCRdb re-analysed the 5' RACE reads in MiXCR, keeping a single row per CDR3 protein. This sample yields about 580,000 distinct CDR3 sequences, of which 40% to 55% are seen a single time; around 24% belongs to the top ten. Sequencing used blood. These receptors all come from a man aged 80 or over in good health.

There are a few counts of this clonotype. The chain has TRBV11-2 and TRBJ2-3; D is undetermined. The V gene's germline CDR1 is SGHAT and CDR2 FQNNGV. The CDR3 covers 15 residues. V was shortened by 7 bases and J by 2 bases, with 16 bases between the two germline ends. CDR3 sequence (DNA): TGTGCCAGCACCTTCAGCTTGGGGTCCACAGATACGCAGTATTTT. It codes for CASTFSLGSTDTQYF.

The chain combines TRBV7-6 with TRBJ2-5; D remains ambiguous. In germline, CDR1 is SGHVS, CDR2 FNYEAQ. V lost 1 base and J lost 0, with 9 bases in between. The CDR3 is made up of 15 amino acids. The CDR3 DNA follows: TGTGCCAGCAGCTTAGTTCCCCAACACCAAGAGACCCAGTACTTC. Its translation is CASSLVPQHQETQYF.

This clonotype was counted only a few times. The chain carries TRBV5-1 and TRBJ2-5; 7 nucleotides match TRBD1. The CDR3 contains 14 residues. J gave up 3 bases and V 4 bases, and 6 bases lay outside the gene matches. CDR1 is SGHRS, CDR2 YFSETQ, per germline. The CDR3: CASSHGQVEETQYF. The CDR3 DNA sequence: TGCGCCAGCAGCCACGGACAGGTAGAAGAGACCCAGTACTTC.

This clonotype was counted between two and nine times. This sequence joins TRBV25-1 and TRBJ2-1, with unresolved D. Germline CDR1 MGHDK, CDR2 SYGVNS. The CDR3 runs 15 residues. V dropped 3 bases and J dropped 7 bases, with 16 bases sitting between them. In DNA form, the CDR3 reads TGTGCCAGCAGTGACACCGGGTCCCTAGGAAATGAGCAGTTCTTC. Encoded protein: CASSDTGSLGNEQFF.

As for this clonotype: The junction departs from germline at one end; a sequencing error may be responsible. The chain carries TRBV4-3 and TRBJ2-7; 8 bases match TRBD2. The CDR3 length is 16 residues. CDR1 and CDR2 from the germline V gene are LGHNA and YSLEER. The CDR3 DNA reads TGCGCCAGTAGCCTTAGACTAGCGAGCTCCTACAATGAGCAGTACTTC. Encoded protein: CASSLRLASSYNEQYF.

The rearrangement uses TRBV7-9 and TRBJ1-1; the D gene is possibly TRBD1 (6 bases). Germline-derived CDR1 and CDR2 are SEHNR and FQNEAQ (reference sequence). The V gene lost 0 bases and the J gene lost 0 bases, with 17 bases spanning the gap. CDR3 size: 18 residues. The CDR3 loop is CASSLAWTAEGMNTEAFF. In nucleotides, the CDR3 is TGTGCCAGCAGCTTAGCGTGGACAGCGGAGGGAATGAACACTGAAGCTTTCTTT.

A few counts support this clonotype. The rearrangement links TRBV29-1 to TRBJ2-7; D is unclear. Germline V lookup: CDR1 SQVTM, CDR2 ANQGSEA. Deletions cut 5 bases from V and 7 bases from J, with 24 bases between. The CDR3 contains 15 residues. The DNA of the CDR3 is TGCAGCGTTCGGACGGGTCCCTCCTCCCTCTTAGAGCAGTACTTC. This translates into CSVRTGPSSLLEQYF.

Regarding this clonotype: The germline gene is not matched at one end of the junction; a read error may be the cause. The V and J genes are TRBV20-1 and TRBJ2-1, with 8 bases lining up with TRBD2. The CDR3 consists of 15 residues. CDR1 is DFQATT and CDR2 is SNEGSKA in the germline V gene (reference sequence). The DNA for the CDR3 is TGCGGTGCTAGAGATAAGCCGGGGGGGATGGGTGAGCAGTTCTTC. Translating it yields CGARDKPGGMGEQFF.

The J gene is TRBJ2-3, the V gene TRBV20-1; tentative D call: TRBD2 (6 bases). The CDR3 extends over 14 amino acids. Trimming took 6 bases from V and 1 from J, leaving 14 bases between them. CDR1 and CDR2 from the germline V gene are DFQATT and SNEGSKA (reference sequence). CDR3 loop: CSAGGELGTDTQYF. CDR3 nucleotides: TGCAGTGCCGGAGGGGAGTTGGGCACAGATACGCAGTATTTT.

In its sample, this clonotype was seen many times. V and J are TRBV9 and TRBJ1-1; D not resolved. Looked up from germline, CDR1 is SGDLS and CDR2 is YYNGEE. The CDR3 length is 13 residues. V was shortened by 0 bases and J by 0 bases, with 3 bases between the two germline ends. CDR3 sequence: CASSVAVNTEAFF. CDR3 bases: TGTGCCAGCAGCGTAGCGGTGAACACTGAAGCTTTCTTT.

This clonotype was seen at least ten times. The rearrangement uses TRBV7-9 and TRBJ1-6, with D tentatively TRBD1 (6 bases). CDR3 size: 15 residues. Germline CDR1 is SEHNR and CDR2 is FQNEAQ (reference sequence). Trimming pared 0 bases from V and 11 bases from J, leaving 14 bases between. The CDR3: CASSLATGARPPLHF. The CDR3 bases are TGTGCCAGCAGCTTAGCGACAGGCGCTAGGCCACCCCTCCACTTT.

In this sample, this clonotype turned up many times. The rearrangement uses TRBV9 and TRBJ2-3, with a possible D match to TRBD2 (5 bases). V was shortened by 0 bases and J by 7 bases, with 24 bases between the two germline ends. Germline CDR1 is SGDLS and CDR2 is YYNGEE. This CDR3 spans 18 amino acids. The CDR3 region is CASSVAERPAEPTNTQYF. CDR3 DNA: TGTGCCAGCAGCGTAGCTGAGAGGCCAGCGGAGCCTACGAATACGCAGTATTTT.

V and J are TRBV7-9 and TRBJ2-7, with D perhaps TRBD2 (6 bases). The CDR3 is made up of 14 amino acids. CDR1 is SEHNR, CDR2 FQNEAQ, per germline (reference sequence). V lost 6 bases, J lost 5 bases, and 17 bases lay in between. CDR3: CASSKGGRLNEQYF. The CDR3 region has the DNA TGTGCCAGCAGTAAAGGAGGGAGATTGAACGAGCAGTACTTC.

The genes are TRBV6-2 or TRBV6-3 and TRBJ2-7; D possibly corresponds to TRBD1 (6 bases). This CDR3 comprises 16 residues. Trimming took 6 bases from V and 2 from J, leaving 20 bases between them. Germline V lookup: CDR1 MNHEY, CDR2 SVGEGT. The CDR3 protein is CASSRTTGHQTYEQYF. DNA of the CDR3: TGTGCCAGCAGCCGAACCACGGGACACCAAACCTACGAGCAGTACTTC.

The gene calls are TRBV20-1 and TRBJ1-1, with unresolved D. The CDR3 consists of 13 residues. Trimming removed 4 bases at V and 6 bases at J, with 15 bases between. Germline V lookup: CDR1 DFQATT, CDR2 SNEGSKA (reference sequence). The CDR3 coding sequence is TGCAGTGCTAAATTAGCCCGGGGATCTGAAGCTTTCTTT. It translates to CSAKLARGSEAFF.

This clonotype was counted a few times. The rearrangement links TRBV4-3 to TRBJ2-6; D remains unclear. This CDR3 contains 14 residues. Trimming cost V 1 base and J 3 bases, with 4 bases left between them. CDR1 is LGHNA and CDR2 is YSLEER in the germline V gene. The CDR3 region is CASSQAFGANVLTF. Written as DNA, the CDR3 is TGCGCCAGCAGCCAAGCGTTTGGGGCCAACGTCCTGACTTTC.

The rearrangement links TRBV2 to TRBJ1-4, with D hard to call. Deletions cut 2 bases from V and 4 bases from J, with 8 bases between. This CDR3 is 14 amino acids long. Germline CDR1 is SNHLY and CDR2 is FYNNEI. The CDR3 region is CASSERQSNEKLFF. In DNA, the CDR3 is TGTGCCAGCAGTGAACGGCAGAGTAATGAAAAACTGTTTTTT. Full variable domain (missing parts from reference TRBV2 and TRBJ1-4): EPEVTQTPSHQVTQMGQEVILRCVPISNHLYFYWYRQILGQKVEFLVSFYNNEISEKSEIFDDQFSVERPDGSNFTLKIRSTKLEDSAMYFCASSERQSNEKLFFGSGTQLSVL.

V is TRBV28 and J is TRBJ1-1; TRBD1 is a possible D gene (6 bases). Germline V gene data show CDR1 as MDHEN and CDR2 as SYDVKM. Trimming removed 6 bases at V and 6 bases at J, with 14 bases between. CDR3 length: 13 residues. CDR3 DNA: TGTGCCAGCAGCTCACAGGGAGGCTCTGAAGCTTTCTTT. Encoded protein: CASSSQGGSEAFF.

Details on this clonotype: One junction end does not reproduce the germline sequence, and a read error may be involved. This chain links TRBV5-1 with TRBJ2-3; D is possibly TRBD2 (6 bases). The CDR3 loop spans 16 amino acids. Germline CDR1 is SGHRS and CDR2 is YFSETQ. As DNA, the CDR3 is TGCGCCAGCAGCTTGGCGGGAGTTGGTCCCACAGATGCGCAGTATTTT. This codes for CASSLAGVGPTDAQYF.

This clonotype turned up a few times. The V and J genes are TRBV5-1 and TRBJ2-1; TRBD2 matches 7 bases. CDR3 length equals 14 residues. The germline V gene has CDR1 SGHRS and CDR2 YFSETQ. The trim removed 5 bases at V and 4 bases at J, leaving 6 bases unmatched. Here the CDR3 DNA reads TGCGCCAGCAGTGATGGACTAGATTACAATGAGCAGTTCTTC. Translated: CASSDGLDYNEQFF.

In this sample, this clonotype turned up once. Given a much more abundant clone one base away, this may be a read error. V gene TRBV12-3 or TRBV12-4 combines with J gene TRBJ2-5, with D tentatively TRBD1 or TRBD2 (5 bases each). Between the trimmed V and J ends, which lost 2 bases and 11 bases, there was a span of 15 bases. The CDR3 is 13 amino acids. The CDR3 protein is CASSLMWGNEQYF. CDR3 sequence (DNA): TGTGCCAGCAGTTTAATGTGGGGGAATGAGCAGTACTTC.

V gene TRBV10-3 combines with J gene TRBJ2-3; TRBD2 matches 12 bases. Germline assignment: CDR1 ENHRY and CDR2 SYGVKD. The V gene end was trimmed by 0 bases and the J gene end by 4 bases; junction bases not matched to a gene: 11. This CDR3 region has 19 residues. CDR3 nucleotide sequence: TGTGCCATCAGTGAGTCTCTCGGCCTAGCGGGGGGGCGTGCAGATACGCAGTATTTT. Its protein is CAISESLGLAGGRADTQYF.

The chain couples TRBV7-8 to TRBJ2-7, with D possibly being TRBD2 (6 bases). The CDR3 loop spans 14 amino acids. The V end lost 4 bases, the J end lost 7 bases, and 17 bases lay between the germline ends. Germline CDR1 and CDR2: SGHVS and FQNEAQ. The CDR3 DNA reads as TGTGCCAGCAGCTGGCAAGGACGCGCGGGAGAGCAGTACTTC. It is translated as CASSWQGRAGEQYF.

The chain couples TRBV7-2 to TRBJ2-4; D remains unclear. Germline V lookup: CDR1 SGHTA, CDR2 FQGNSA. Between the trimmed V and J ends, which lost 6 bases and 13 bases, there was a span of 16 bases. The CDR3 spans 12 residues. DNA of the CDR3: TGTGCCAGCAGTGTGGACCGGTCGAGGCAGTACTTC. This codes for CASSVDRSRQYF.

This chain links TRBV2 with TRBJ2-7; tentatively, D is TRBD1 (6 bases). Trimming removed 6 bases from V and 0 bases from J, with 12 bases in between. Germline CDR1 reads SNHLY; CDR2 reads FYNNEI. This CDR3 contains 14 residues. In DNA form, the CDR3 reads TGTGCCAGCAGCGAGGACAGAGACTCCTACGAGCAGTACTTC. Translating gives CASSEDRDSYEQYF.

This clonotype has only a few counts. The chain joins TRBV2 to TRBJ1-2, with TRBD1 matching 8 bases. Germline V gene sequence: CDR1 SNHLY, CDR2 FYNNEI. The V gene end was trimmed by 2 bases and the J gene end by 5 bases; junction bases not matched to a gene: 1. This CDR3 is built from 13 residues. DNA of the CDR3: TGTGCCAGCAGTGAACGGACAGGGTATGGCTACACCTTC. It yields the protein CASSERTGYGYTF.